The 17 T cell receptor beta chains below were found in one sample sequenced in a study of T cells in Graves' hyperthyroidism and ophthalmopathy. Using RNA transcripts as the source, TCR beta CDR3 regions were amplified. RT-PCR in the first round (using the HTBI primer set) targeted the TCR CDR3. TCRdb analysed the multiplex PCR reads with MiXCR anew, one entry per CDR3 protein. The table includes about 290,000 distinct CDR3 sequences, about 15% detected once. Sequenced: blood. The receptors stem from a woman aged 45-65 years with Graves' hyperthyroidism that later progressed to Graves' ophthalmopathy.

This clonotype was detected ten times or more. The CDR3 loop is CASSRDREETQYF. The CDR3 bases are TGTGCCAGCAGCCGGGACAGGGAAGAGACCCAGTACTTC. This chain links TRBV2 with TRBJ2-5, with TRBD1 matching over 9 bases. The germline V gene encodes CDR1 SNHLY and CDR2 FYNNEI. The CDR3 is made up of 13 amino acids. With V trimmed by 6 bases and J by 3 bases, 2 bases remained unmatched. The entire variable domain, with the rest obtained from reference TRBV2 and TRBJ2-5, is as follows: EPEVTQTPSHQVTQMGQEVILRCVPISNHLYFYWYRQILGQKVEFLVSFYNNEISEKSEIFDDQFSVERPDGSNFTLKIRSTKLEDSAMYFCASSRDREETQYFGPGTRLLVL.

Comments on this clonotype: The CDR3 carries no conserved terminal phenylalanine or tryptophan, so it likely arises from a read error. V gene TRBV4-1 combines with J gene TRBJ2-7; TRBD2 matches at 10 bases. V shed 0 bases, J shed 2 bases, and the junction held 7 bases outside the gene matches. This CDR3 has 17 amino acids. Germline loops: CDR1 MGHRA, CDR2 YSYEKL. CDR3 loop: CASSQEAGTSATYEQYL. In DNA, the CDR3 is TGCGCCAGCAGCCAAGAAGCGGGGACTAGCGCTACCTACGAGCAGTACCTC.

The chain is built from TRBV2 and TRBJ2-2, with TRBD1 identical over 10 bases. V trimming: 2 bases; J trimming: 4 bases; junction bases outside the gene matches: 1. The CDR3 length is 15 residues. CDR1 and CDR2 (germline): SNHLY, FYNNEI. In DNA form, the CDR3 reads TGTGCCAGCAGTGAATGGGACAGGGGCACCGGGGAGCTGTTTTTT. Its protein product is CASSEWDRGTGELFF.

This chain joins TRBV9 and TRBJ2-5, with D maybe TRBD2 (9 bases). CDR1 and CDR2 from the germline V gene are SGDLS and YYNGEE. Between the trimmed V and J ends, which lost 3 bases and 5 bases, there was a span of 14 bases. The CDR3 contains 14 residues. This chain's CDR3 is CASSGGGDRETQYF. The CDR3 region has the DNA TGTGCCAGCAGCGGCGGGGGGGACAGGGAGACCCAGTACTTC.

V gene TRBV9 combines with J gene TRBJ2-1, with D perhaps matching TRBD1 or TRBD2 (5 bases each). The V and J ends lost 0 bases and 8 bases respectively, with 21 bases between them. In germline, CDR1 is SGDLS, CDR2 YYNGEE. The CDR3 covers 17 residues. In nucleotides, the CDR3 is TGTGCCAGCAGCGTAGATTGGGCCGGGACCCCGTTAGATGAGCAGTTCTTC. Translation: CASSVDWAGTPLDEQFF. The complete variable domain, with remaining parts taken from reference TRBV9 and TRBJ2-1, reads DSGVTQTPKHLITATGQRVTLRCSPRSGDLSVYWYQQSLDQGLQFLIQYYNGEERAKGNILERFSAQQFPDLHSELNLSSLELGDSALYFCASSVDWAGTPLDEQFFGPGTRLTVL.

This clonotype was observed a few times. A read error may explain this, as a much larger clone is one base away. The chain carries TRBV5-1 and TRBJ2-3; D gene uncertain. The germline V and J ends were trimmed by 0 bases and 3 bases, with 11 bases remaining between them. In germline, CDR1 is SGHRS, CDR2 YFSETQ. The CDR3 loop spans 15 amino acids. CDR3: CASSLGSTGTDTQYF. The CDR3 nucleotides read TGCGCCAGCAGCTTGGGTTCTACCGGGACAGATACGCAGTATTTT.

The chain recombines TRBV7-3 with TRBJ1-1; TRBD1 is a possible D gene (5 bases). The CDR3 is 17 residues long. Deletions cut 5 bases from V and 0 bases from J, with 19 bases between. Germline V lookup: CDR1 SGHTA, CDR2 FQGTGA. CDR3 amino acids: CASSDRDRDHMNTEAFF. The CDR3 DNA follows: TGTGCCAGCAGCGACCGGGACCGGGACCATATGAACACTGAAGCTTTCTTT.

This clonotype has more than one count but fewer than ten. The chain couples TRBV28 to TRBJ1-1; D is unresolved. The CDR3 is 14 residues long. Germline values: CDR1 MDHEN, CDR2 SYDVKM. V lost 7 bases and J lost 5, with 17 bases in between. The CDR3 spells CASTTPRGGTEAFF. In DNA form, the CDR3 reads TGTGCCAGCACCACCCCACGGGGTGGGACTGAAGCTTTCTTT.

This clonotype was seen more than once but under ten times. The CDR3 protein is CASSVRAPNSPLHF. CDR3 nucleotide sequence: TGCGCCAGCAGCGTAAGGGCTCCAAATTCACCCCTCCACTTT. This chain connects TRBV5-1 to TRBJ1-6, with D uncertain. V was cut by 4 bases and J by 7 bases, with 12 bases left in between. Germline V gene lookup returns CDR1 SGHRS and CDR2 YFSETQ. This CDR3 is built from 14 residues. Variable domain in full (rest from reference TRBV5-1 and TRBJ1-6): KAGVTQTPRYLIKTRGQQVTLSCSPISGHRSVSWYQQTPGQGLQFLFEYFSETQRNKGNFPGRFSGRQFSNSRSEMNVSTLELGDSALYLCASSVRAPNSPLHFGNGTRLTVT.

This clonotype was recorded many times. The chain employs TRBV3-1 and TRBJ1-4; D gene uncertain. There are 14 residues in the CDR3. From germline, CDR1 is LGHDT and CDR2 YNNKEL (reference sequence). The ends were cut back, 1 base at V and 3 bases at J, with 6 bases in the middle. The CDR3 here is CASSQVAANEKLFF. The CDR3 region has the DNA TGTGCCAGCAGCCAAGTAGCAGCTAATGAAAAACTGTTTTTT.

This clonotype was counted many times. The CDR3 is CASSSSGTYGNEKLFF. The CDR3 nucleotides are TGTGCCAGCAGTTCGTCCGGGACCTATGGTAATGAAAAACTGTTTTTT. This chain uses TRBV28 with TRBJ1-4; possible D gene TRBD1, 5 bases. CDR1 is MDHEN, CDR2 SYDVKM, per germline. Trimming stripped 4 bases from V and 4 bases from J, with 16 bases between. The CDR3 has 16 amino acids.

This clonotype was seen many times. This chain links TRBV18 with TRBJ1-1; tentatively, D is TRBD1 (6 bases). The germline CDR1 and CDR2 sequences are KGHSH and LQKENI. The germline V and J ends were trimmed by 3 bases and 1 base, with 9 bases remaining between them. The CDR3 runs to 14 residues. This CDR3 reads CASSPMTGNTEAFF. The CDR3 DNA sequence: TGTGCCAGCTCACCCATGACAGGGAACACTGAAGCTTTCTTT.

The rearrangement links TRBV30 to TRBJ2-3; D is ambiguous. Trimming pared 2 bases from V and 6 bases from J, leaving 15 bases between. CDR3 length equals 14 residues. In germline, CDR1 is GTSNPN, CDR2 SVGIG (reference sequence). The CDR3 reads CAWSPVGSSDTQYF. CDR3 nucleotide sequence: TGTGCCTGGAGTCCCGTAGGCAGTTCGGATACGCAGTATTTT.

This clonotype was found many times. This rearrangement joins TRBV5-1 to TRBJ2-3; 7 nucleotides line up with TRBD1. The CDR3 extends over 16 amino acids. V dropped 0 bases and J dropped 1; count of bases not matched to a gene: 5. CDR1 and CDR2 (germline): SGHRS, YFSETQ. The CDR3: CASSLARGKGTDTQYF. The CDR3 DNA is TGCGCCAGCAGCTTGGCCAGGGGGAAAGGCACAGATACGCAGTATTTT.

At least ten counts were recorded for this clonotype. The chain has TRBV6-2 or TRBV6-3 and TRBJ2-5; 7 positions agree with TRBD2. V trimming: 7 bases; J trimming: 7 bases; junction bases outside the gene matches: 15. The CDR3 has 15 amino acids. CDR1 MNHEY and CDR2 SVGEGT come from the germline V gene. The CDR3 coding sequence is TGTGCCAGCACCCCATCGGGAGGCGTTGGAGGGACCCAGTACTTC. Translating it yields CASTPSGGVGGTQYF.

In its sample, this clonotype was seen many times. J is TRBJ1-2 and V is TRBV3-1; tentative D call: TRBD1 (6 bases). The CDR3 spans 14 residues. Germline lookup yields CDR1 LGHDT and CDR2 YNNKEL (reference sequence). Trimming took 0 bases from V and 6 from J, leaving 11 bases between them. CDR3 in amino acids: CASSQEAPGDGYTF. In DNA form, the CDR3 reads TGTGCCAGCAGCCAAGAGGCCCCAGGGGATGGCTACACCTTC.

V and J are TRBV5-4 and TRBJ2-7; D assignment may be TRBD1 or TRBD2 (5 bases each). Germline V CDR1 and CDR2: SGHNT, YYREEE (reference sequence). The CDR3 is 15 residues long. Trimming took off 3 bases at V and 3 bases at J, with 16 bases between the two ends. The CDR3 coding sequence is TGTGCCAGCAGCTGGCCTGACCGAGGGGTCTACGAGCAGTACTTC. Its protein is CASSWPDRGVYEQYF.